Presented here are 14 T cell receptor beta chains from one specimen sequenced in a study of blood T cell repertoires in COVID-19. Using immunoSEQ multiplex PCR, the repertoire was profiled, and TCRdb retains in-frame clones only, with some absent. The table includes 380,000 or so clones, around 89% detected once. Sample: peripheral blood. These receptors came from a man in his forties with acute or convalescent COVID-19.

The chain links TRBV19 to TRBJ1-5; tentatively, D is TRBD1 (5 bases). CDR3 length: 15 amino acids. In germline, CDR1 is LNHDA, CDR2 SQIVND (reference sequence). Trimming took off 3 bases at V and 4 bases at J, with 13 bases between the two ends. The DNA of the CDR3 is TGTGCCAGTAGTATGGGTAAGGGGACTAATCAGCCCCAGCATTTT. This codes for CASSMGKGTNQPQHF.

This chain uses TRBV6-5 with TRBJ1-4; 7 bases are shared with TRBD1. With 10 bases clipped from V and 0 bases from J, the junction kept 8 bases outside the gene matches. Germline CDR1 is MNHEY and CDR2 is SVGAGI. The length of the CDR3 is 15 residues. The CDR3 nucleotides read TGTGCCACCACTCGACAGGGACCAACTAATGAAAAACTGTTTTTT. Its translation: CATTRQGPTNEKLFF.

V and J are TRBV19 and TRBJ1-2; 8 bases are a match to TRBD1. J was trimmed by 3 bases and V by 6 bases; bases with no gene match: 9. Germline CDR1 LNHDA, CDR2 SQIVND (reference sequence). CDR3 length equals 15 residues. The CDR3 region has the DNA TGTGCCAGTAGGCCAACCCCCAGGGGGCACTATGGCTACACCTTC. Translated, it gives CASRPTPRGHYGYTF.

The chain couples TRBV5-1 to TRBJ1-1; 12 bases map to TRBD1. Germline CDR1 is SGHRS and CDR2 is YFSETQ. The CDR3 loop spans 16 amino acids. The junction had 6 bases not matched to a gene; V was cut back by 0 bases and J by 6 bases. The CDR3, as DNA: TGCGCCAGCAGCTTGGGGCCGGGACAGGGGGCCTCTGAAGCTTTCTTT. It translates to CASSLGPGQGASEAFF.

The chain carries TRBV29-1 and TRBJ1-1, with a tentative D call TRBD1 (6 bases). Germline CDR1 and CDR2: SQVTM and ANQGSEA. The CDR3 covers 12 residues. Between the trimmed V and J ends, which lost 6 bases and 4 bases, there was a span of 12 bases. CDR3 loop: CSVDTGSTEAFF. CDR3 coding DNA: TGCAGCGTCGACACAGGGTCCACTGAAGCTTTCTTT.

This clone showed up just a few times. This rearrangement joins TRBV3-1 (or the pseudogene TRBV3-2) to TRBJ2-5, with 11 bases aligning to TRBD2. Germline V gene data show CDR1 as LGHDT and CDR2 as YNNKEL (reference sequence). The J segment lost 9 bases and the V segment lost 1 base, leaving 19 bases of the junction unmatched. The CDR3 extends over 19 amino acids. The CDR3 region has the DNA TGTGCCAGCAGCCAAGCAGTAGCGGGGGGGGGCGACCGCCTTTGGGCCCAGTACTTC. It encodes CASSQAVAGGGDRLWAQYF.

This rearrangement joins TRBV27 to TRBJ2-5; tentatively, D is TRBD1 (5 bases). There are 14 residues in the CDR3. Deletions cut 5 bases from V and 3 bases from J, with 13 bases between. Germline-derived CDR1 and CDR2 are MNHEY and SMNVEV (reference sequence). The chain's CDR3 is CASSPDGAEETQYF. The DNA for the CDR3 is TGTGCCAGCAGTCCCGATGGGGCAGAAGAGACCCAGTACTTC.

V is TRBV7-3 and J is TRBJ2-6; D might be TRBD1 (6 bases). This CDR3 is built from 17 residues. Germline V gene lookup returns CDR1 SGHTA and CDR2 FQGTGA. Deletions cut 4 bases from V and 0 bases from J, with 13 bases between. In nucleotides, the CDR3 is TGTGCCAGCAGCTACCGACAGGTTCCCTCTGGGGCCAACGTCCTGACTTTC. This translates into CASSYRQVPSGANVLTF.

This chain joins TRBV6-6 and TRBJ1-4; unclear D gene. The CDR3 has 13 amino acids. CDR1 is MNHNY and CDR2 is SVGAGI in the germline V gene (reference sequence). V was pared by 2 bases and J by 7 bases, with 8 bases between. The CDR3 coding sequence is TGTGCCAGCAGTTACGAGGGCCCTGAAAAACTGTTTTTT. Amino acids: CASSYEGPEKLFF.

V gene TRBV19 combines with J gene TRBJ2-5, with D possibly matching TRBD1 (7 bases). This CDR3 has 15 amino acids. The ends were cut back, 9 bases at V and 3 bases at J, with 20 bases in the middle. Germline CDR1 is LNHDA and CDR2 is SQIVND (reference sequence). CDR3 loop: CASGRQGIAKETQYF. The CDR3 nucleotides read TGTGCCAGCGGGAGACAGGGTATCGCGAAAGAGACCCAGTACTTC.

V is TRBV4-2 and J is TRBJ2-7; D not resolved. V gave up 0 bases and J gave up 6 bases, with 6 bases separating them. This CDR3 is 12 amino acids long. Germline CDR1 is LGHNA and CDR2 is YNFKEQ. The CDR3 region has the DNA TGTGCCAGCAGCCAAGATAGTTTCGAGCAGTACTTC. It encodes CASSQDSFEQYF.

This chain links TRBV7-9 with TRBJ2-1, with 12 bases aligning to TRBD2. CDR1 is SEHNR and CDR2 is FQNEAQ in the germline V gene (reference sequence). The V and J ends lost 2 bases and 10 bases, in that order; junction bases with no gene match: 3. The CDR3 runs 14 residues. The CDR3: CASSLTLAGGEQFF. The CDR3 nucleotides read TGTGCCAGCAGCTTAACACTAGCGGGAGGAGAGCAGTTCTTC.

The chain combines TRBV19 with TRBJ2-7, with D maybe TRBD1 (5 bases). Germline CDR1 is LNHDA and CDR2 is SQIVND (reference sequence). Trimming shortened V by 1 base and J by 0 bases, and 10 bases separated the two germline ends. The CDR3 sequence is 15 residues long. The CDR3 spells CASSIGGRYSYEQYF. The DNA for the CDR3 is TGTGCCAGTAGTATAGGGGGCAGGTACTCCTACGAGCAGTACTTC.

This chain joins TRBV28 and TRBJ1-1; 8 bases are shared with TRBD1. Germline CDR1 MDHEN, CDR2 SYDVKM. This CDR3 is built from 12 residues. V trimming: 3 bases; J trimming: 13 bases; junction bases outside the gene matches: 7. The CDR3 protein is CASSLGTGGLFF. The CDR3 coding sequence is TGTGCCAGCAGTTTGGGGACAGGAGGGCTTTTCTTT.